This entry lists 23 T cell receptor beta chains sequenced from one sample in a study of response to subunit inactivated influenza vaccine. TCRdb ran MiXCR on the RT-PCR reads and lists one entry per CDR3 protein. The table includes more than 450,000 distinct CDR3 sequences, about 7.6% detected once. Sequenced material: PBMCs from blood, taken less than 30 months after vaccination. The receptor source for this set is a man aged 50 to 69 who received an inactivated influenza vaccine.

In this sample, this clonotype turned up a few times. The rearrangement links TRBV7-9 to TRBJ2-2; D gene unclear. Germline CDR1 and CDR2: SEHNR and FQNEAQ (reference sequence). The CDR3 extends over 14 amino acids. The germline V and J ends were trimmed by 5 bases and 2 bases, with 9 bases remaining between them. CDR3 region: CASSPDANTGELFF. In DNA form, the CDR3 reads TGTGCCAGCAGCCCGGACGCAAACACCGGGGAGCTGTTTTTT.

This clonotype turned up a few times. CDR3 amino acids: CASSPPGLRTDTQYF. In DNA form, the CDR3 reads TGTGCCAGCAGCCCCCCCGGGCTACGCACAGATACGCAGTATTTT. The gene calls are TRBV7-9 and TRBJ2-3; unclear D gene. Trimming removed 5 bases from V and 1 base from J, with 13 bases in between. The germline V gene encodes CDR1 SEHNR and CDR2 FQNEAQ (reference sequence). The CDR3 is made up of 15 amino acids.

This clonotype came up a few times. The rearrangement links TRBV13 to TRBJ2-5, with 8 bases that match TRBD1. There are 14 residues in the CDR3. CDR1 is PRHDT, CDR2 FYEKMQ, per germline (reference sequence). The V and J ends lost 4 bases and 1 base, in that order; junction bases with no gene match: 2. The DNA of the CDR3 is TGTGCCAGCAGCTCAACAGGGGGCCAAGAGACCCAGTACTTC. As protein: CASSSTGGQETQYF.

This clonotype was counted only a few times. The chain has TRBV3-1 and TRBJ2-2, with 16 bases lining up with TRBD2. V shed 10 bases and J 4 bases; nucleotides not matched to a gene: 6. The CDR3 runs to 16 residues. CDR1 and CDR2 (germline): LGHDT, YNNKEL (reference sequence). This chain's CDR3 is CAIGTSGRARTGELFF. CDR3 DNA sequence: TGTGCCATTGGGACTAGCGGGAGGGCCCGCACCGGGGAGCTGTTTTTT.

About this clonotype: A much larger clone is a single base away; this may be a read error. The chain combines TRBV9 with TRBJ2-1, with 7 bases aligning to TRBD1. The germline V gene encodes CDR1 SGDLS and CDR2 YYNGEE. J lost 0 bases, V lost 7 bases, and 7 bases had no gene match. The CDR3 has 15 amino acids. In nucleotides, the CDR3 is TGTGCCAGCTGCGCAACAGGGGACTCCTACAATGAGCAGTTCTTC. Amino acids: CASCATGDSYNEQFF.

The J gene is TRBJ2-1, the V gene TRBV20-1; 9 nucleotides match TRBD2. V trimming: 1 base; J trimming: 1 base; junction bases outside the gene matches: 5. The CDR3 has 16 residues. The germline V gene has CDR1 DFQATT and CDR2 SNEGSKA (reference sequence). CDR3 DNA sequence: TGCAGTGCTAGAGTATCCAGCGGGAGGTCCTACAATGAGCAGTTCTTC. Residues: CSARVSSGRSYNEQFF.

This clonotype was counted a few times. The rearrangement links TRBV12-3 or TRBV12-4 to TRBJ1-5; 10 bases map to TRBD1. The V gene end was trimmed by 3 bases and the J gene end by 4 bases; junction bases not matched to a gene: 3. The CDR3 length is 15 residues. The CDR3 reads CASSFGDRGNQPQHF. CDR3 DNA sequence: TGTGCCAGCAGTTTCGGGGACAGGGGAAATCAGCCCCAGCATTTT.

This clonotype was detected many times. The rearrangement joins TRBV14 to TRBJ2-2; 7 nucleotides align to TRBD1. The trim removed 5 bases at V and 4 bases at J, leaving 4 bases unmatched. CDR1 is SGHDN, CDR2 FVKESK, per germline. This CDR3 region has 14 residues. The CDR3 protein is CASSLGQRTGELFF. The CDR3 DNA sequence: TGTGCCAGCAGCTTGGGACAGCGCACCGGGGAGCTGTTTTTT.

The chain carries TRBV9 and TRBJ2-3; the D is unclear. Trimming pared 4 bases from V and 0 bases from J, leaving 9 bases between. This CDR3 contains 14 residues. Germline-derived CDR1 and CDR2 are SGDLS and YYNGEE. In DNA form, the CDR3 reads TGTGCCAGCAGCCCCGTGCACAGCACAGATACGCAGTATTTT. Its translation: CASSPVHSTDTQYF.

This clonotype was recorded many times. V gene TRBV4-2 combines with J gene TRBJ2-7; 8 positions match TRBD1. The CDR3 loop spans 14 amino acids. The trim removed 3 bases at V and 1 base at J, leaving 2 bases unmatched. Per the germline V gene, CDR1 is LGHNA and CDR2 is YNFKEQ. CDR3 sequence: CASSQGQESYEQYF. As DNA, the CDR3 is TGTGCCAGCAGCCAGGGACAGGAATCCTACGAGCAGTACTTC.

V and J are TRBV7-2 and TRBJ1-1; tentative D call: TRBD1 (5 bases). V was pared by 0 bases and J by 5 bases, with 13 bases between. Per germline, CDR1 SGHTA and CDR2 FQGNSA. The CDR3 is 15 amino acids. The CDR3 coding sequence is TGTGCCAGCAGCTTAGCGGTGGGGCGCGGGACTGAAGCTTTCTTT. It translates to CASSLAVGRGTEAFF.

This clonotype was observed a few times. The chain has TRBV20-1 and TRBJ1-3; unclear D gene. This CDR3 comprises 13 residues. Germline assignment: CDR1 DFQATT and CDR2 SNEGSKA (reference sequence). Trimming removed 4 bases from V and 3 bases from J, with 10 bases in between. CDR3 in amino acids: CSAIREGGNTIYF. The CDR3 nucleotides read TGCAGTGCTATTAGGGAGGGTGGAAACACCATATATTTT.

This chain joins TRBV14 and TRBJ2-1; D may be TRBD1 (5 bases). The V end was cut by 4 bases, the J end by 8 bases, with 12 bases between. From germline, CDR1 is SGHDN and CDR2 FVKESK. The CDR3 has 13 residues. CDR3 loop: CASSLGLFDEQFF. In DNA, the CDR3 is TGTGCCAGCAGCCTGGGGCTTTTCGATGAGCAGTTCTTC.

This clonotype has a count of ten or more. The CDR3 DNA follows: TGTGCCAGCAGCTTTATGGGACAGTCGGGCTATGGCTACACCTTC. It translates to CASSFMGQSGYGYTF. V usage is TRBV7-2 and J usage is TRBJ1-2, with 7 bases fitting TRBD1. With V trimmed by 3 bases and J by 4 bases, 8 bases remained unmatched. Germline CDR1 reads SGHTA; CDR2 reads FQGNSA. The CDR3 covers 15 residues.

This clonotype was seen more than once but under ten times. The rearrangement links TRBV7-2 to TRBJ2-4; TRBD1 is a possible D gene (6 bases). The germline V and J ends were trimmed by 0 bases and 5 bases, with 8 bases remaining between them. Per germline, CDR1 SGHTA and CDR2 FQGNSA. The CDR3 has 14 residues. DNA for the CDR3: TGTGCCAGCAGCTTAGCGGCAGGGGAAAACATTCAGTACTTC. As protein: CASSLAAGENIQYF.

The gene calls are TRBV12-3 or TRBV12-4 and TRBJ2-1; possibly TRBD1 or TRBD2 for D (5 bases each). The CDR3 runs 14 residues. The ends were cut back, 6 bases at V and 6 bases at J, with 15 bases in the middle. The CDR3 region has the DNA TGTGCCAGCAGCTCTCCTCAGGGACCCAATGAGCAGTTCTTC. Encoded protein: CASSSPQGPNEQFF.

The rearrangement uses TRBV7-2 and TRBJ2-3, with D possibly called TRBD1 or TRBD2 (6 bases each). Between the trimmed V and J ends, which lost 2 bases and 2 bases, there was a span of 11 bases. The CDR3 is made up of 15 amino acids. The V gene's germline CDR1 is SGHTA and CDR2 FQGNSA. Here the CDR3 reads CASSLSGANTDTQYF. The CDR3 coding sequence is TGTGCCAGCAGCTTATCGGGGGCCAACACAGATACGCAGTATTTT.

V usage is TRBV4-2 and J usage is TRBJ2-7; either TRBD1 or TRBD2 may supply D (6 bases each). This CDR3 comprises 18 residues. With 0 bases removed from V and 0 bases from J, the gap between germline ends came to 18 bases. CDR1 LGHNA and CDR2 YNFKEQ come from the germline V gene. CDR3 residues: CASSQEGGLAIHSYEQYF. The CDR3 nucleotides read TGTGCCAGCAGCCAAGAGGGGGGCCTAGCGATCCACTCCTACGAGCAGTACTTC.

In DNA, the CDR3 is TGCGCCAGCAGCTTGGGTGCGGGAGGGCCCCTCAATGAGCAGTTCTTC. It is translated as CASSLGAGGPLNEQFF. V gene TRBV5-1 combines with J gene TRBJ2-1, with TRBD2 matching over 9 bases. The CDR3 loop spans 16 amino acids. The V gene end was trimmed by 0 bases and the J gene end by 6 bases; junction bases not matched to a gene: 7. The germline V gene encodes CDR1 SGHRS and CDR2 YFSETQ.

There are a few counts of this clonotype. This chain connects TRBV20-1 to TRBJ2-7; perhaps TRBD2 as D (6 bases). Germline CDR1 DFQATT, CDR2 SNEGSKA (reference sequence). The CDR3 is made up of 15 amino acids. With 5 bases removed from V and 0 bases from J, the gap between germline ends came to 17 bases. The CDR3 is CSAAPPGRSSYEQYF. Here the CDR3 DNA reads TGCAGTGCTGCCCCTCCGGGGAGGAGCTCCTACGAGCAGTACTTC.

This clonotype has more than one count but fewer than ten. The V call is TRBV5-1, the J call TRBJ2-5; possibly TRBD1 for D (7 bases). Trimming took off 1 base at V and 2 bases at J, with 15 bases between the two ends. Germline V gene lookup returns CDR1 SGHRS and CDR2 YFSETQ. The CDR3 spans 16 residues. The CDR3 bases are TGCGCCAGCAGCTTGCGGGCAGGGGGAGGTCAAGAGACCCAGTACTTC. It codes for CASSLRAGGGQETQYF.

This clonotype was seen a few times. This chain joins TRBV12-3 or TRBV12-4 and TRBJ2-7; perhaps TRBD2 as D (6 bases). V lost 3 bases, J lost 4 bases, and 13 bases lay in between. CDR3 length equals 14 residues. In nucleotides, the CDR3 is TGTGCCAGCAGTTTCCGACTAGGACCGTACGAGCAGTACTTC. Translating gives CASSFRLGPYEQYF.

Notes on this clonotype: At one of its ends the junction is not consistent with the germline gene, which may arise from a read error. V is TRBV29-1 and J is TRBJ2-1; 10 bases map to TRBD1. There are 12 residues in the CDR3. Looked up from germline, CDR1 is SQVTM and CDR2 is ANQGSEA. CDR3 coding DNA: TGCAGCGTAGAGCCCGGGACAGGGGTGGTGACCTTC. This translates into CSVEPGTGVVTF.